The present entry profiles one T cell receptor beta chain with its context. What it binds is not known. The CDR3 has 14 amino acids. From germline, CDR1 is SGHVS and CDR2 FQNEAQ. The trim removed 5 bases at V and 7 bases at J, leaving 7 bases unmatched. The data are from a study of cytomegalovirus exposure and HLA in healthy donors. Findings and limits, study-wide: The classifier reportedly diagnosed cytomegalovirus status with high sensitivity and specificity. Researchers catalogued approximately 170 TCR beta chains as cytomegalovirus-associated. In vitro data verified three CMV-associated chains as specific for CMV antigens. Some public TCRs appeared in many individuals, while most sequences were rare.

This table comes from immunoSEQ multiplex PCR, and its TCRdb copy is limited to in-frame clones, with some not included. This sample has some 38,000 clones, with about 93% found just once. The sample consisted of PBMCs. The TCR originated in a man between 18 and 35 years old in good health and CMV-seronegative. The chain carries TRBV7-8 and TRBJ1-5; 8 nucleotides match TRBD1. The CDR3 DNA reads as TGTGCCAGCAGCCGACAGGGGAGTAAACAGCCCCAGCATTTT. This gives the protein CASSRQGSKQPQHF.